This T cell receptor (beta chain) is drawn from a study of human T cells and chemical hapten exposure. Looking at the study overall: Alopecia areata, totalis or universalis was found in mostly female patients.

The time point was: patch test 3, about 24 weeks after DPC sensitization. Treatment specified: therapeutic diphenylcyclopropenone sensitization with weekly scalp DPC. CDR1 SGDLS and CDR2 YYNGEE come from the germline V gene. V was clipped by 4 bases and J by 2 bases; unmatched bases: 13. This CDR3 spans 19 amino acids. One entry per CDR3 protein results from TCRdb running MiXCR on the RACE reads. Among some 97,000 distinct CDR3 sequences, roughly 27% were seen once, and the ten largest hold approximately 10%. This rearrangement joins TRBV9 to TRBJ2-6; TRBD1 matches at 9 bases. Sequenced here: whole blood, sampled in connection with sensitization to the hapten diphenylcyclopropenone (DPC). This TCR was recovered from a man aged 35-49 years with alopecia areata. Some clones in this sample may be carry-over from other donors' samples. This chain's CDR3 is CASSPRGDRVTPGANVLTF. CDR3 DNA: TGTGCCAGCAGCCCGCGAGGGGACAGGGTAACCCCTGGGGCCAACGTCCTGACTTTC.